This record looks at one T cell receptor beta chain sequence and its context. What it binds is unknown. Germline V gene data show CDR1 as KGHSH and CDR2 as LQKENI. This CDR3 is 14 amino acids long. The trim removed 3 bases at V and 6 bases at J, leaving 4 bases unmatched. With 60 Vbeta and 13 Jbeta primers, the PCR was carried out. The repertoire was sequenced with immunoSEQ multiplex PCR; TCRdb's copy has only in-frame clones and lacks some. The sample consists of around 140,000 clones, roughly 80% of them appearing once. This record belongs to a study of cytomegalovirus exposure and HLA in healthy donors. Findings and limits, study-wide: Available immune exposure information covered CMV serostatus only. The study reported that TCR beta sequences accurately predicted HLA-A and HLA-B alleles in most subjects. A later analysis linked a missense DCLRE1C variant to TCR beta V- and J-gene trimming.

Sequences were obtained from PBMCs. The V and J genes are TRBV18 and TRBJ1-2; TRBD1 matches 10 bases. The clonotype was recovered from a woman between 45 and 65 years old in good health and CMV-seropositive. The CDR3 region has the DNA TGTGCCAGCTCACCCGGGACAGGGGTGAATGGCTACACCTTC. This encodes CASSPGTGVNGYTF.